This T cell receptor (beta chain) comes out of a study of control samples from healthy donors and cancer patients (dated by TCRdb to 2019 to 2021). Points on this clone: The antigen it binds to is not known. Nothing much larger sits one base from this clone, and base qualities are not available.

Including the terminal cysteine and phenylalanine, the CDR3 comprises 10 residues. The retained sequence is limited to the CDR3, 30 bases, with the frame set at the first base. The library relied on the immunoSEQ multiplex PCR assay. TCRdb stores this immuneACCESS table with in-frame sequences only. Part of the clones is absent; in the studies checked, under half of the shortfall reflects unresolved V genes, and no reason is known for the rest. This sample has under 130,000 clones in its table, and 83% of those were observed once. Approximately 13% of the sample comes from the top ten. The sequenced sample was blood. The receptor chain draws on TRBV1 and TRBJ2-3. TRBV1 is a known pseudogene. This receptor was obtained from a woman aged 50 to 60 in good health. The CDR3 here reads CTSGSDTQYF. The sequenced DNA is TGCACCAGCGGGTCAGATACGCAGTATTTT.